This passage covers 29 T cell receptor beta chains from one sample sequenced in a study of cytomegalovirus exposure and HLA in healthy donors. Primers included in the PCR were 60 Vbeta and 13 Jbeta primers. Assay used: immunoSEQ multiplex PCR; TCRdb lists only in-frame clones, some missing. The table includes approximately 110,000 clones, roughly 80% detected once. Sequenced: PBMCs. These receptors originate from a female donor in good health and CMV-seropositive.

The chain employs TRBV6-5 and TRBJ2-7; 7 bases match TRBD1. CDR3 length: 16 residues. Germline V CDR1 and CDR2: MNHEY, SVGAGI. Trimming cost V 2 bases and J 1 base; bases outside gene matches: 8. The CDR3 region is CASSYTVPGGSYEQYF. CDR3 sequence (DNA): TGTGCCAGCAGTTACACGGTTCCAGGGGGTTCCTACGAGCAGTACTTC.

The genes are TRBV30 and TRBJ1-1; TRBD1 matches at 9 bases. CDR3 length equals 14 residues. Germline trimming cut 2 bases from V and 4 bases from J; bases unmatched to any gene: 5. The V gene's germline CDR1 is GTSNPN and CDR2 SVGIG (reference sequence). CDR3 residues: CAWSPQGAGTEAFF. For the CDR3, the DNA is TGTGCCTGGAGTCCACAGGGGGCGGGCACTGAAGCTTTCTTT.

The V gene is TRBV19, the J gene TRBJ1-2, with D maybe TRBD1 (5 bases). CDR1 LNHDA and CDR2 SQIVND come from the germline V gene (reference sequence). The CDR3 has 15 amino acids. Trimming pared 3 bases from V and 4 bases from J, leaving 15 bases between. CDR3 protein: CASSIGGGGTYGYTF. CDR3 DNA: TGTGCCAGTAGTATCGGCGGTGGGGGGACCTATGGCTACACCTTC.

This clone appeared a few times. This sequence joins TRBV5-1 and TRBJ2-7, with D perhaps TRBD2 (6 bases). Trimming cost V 1 base and J 5 bases, with 16 bases left between them. The CDR3 covers 15 residues. CDR1 and CDR2 from the germline V gene are SGHRS and YFSETQ. The CDR3 sequence is CASSLMTGVSNEQYF. CDR3 in DNA: TGCGCCAGCAGCTTGATGACGGGGGTCTCTAACGAGCAGTACTTC. Full variable domain (missing parts from reference TRBV5-1 and TRBJ2-7): KAGVTQTPRYLIKTRGQQVTLSCSPISGHRSVSWYQQTPGQGLQFLFEYFSETQRNKGNFPGRFSGRQFSNSRSEMNVSTLELGDSALYLCASSLMTGVSNEQYFGPGTRLTVT.

The rearrangement links TRBV30 to TRBJ2-3; possibly TRBD2 for D (6 bases). The CDR3 is made up of 14 amino acids. The ends were cut back, 1 base at V and 8 bases at J, with 16 bases in the middle. Germline V gives CDR1 GTSNPN, CDR2 SVGIG (reference sequence). CDR3 in amino acids: CAWSDRRGLVTQYF. DNA for the CDR3: TGTGCCTGGAGTGATCGGCGGGGCCTTGTTACGCAGTATTTT.

The rearrangement uses TRBV11-2 and TRBJ2-7, with 11 bases identical to TRBD2. The V segment lost 4 bases and the J segment 6 bases; nucleotides outside the gene matches: 5. The CDR3 is 14 residues long. Germline CDR1 is SGHAT and CDR2 is FQNNGV. CDR3 sequence (DNA): TGTGCCAGCAGCTCGGGACTAGCGGCGGGCGAGCAGTACTTC. Residues: CASSSGLAAGEQYF.

V and J are TRBV5-1 and TRBJ2-2; 9 bases agree with TRBD1. Trimming removed 1 base from V and 6 bases from J; junction bases left unmatched: 10. The CDR3 contains 17 residues. Germline V gene lookup returns CDR1 SGHRS and CDR2 YFSETQ. The CDR3 sequence: CASSLQGQGNIAGELFF. The DNA for the CDR3 is TGCGCCAGCAGCTTGCAAGGACAGGGGAATATTGCCGGGGAGCTGTTTTTT.

The chain is built from TRBV7-2 and TRBJ2-3; 12 bases agree with TRBD2. Germline V lookup: CDR1 SGHTA, CDR2 FQGNSA. The CDR3 has 18 amino acids. V was pared by 0 bases and J by 2 bases, with 6 bases of the junction left unmatched. Here the CDR3 reads CASSLARLAGGHTDTQYF. CDR3 nucleotides: TGTGCCAGCAGCTTAGCGAGGCTAGCGGGGGGGCACACAGATACGCAGTATTTT.

DNA for the CDR3: TGTGCCAGCAGCTTGCCGGGGTTGGATCAGCCCCAGCATTTT. Its translation: CASSLPGLDQPQHF. The V and J genes are TRBV5-5 and TRBJ1-5; D call uncertain. V was clipped by 1 base and J by 5 bases, with 10 bases between them. The CDR3 extends over 14 amino acids. Germline lookup yields CDR1 SGHKS and CDR2 YYEKEE (reference sequence).

The rearrangement joins TRBV5-1 to TRBJ2-2; TRBD1 agrees at 8 bases. This CDR3 contains 14 residues. Per germline, CDR1 SGHRS and CDR2 YFSETQ. With V trimmed by 5 bases and J by 4 bases, 4 bases remained unmatched. The CDR3 DNA is TGCGCCAGCAGACCACAGGGGGGCACCGGGGAGCTGTTTTTT. Translated, it gives CASRPQGGTGELFF.

The V gene is TRBV15, the J gene TRBJ1-2, with 8 bases that match TRBD1. The CDR3 extends over 16 amino acids. Germline CDR1 is LNHNV and CDR2 is YYDKDF (reference sequence). V lost 0 bases, J lost 4 bases, and 7 bases stayed unmatched. CDR3 sequence reads: CATSRDMGQVVYGYTF. CDR3 nucleotides: TGTGCCACCAGCAGAGATATGGGACAGGTGGTCTATGGCTACACCTTC.

This chain joins TRBV7-2 and TRBJ2-3; no firm D call. In germline, CDR1 is SGHTA, CDR2 FQGNSA. V lost 3 bases, J lost 6 bases, and 7 bases lay in between. This CDR3 region has 12 residues. In nucleotides, the CDR3 is TGTGCCAGCAGCTTGCTGAGGGATACGCAGTATTTT. This encodes CASSLLRDTQYF.

This clone was detected a few times. The chain couples TRBV2 to TRBJ1-5, with D perhaps matching TRBD1 (6 bases). CDR1 is SNHLY, CDR2 FYNNEI, per germline. The CDR3 is 14 residues long. Trimming shortened V by 4 bases and J by 1 base, and 8 bases separated the two germline ends. CDR3 sequence reads: CASSVQGSNQPQHF. Written as DNA, the CDR3 is TGTGCCAGCAGTGTGCAGGGGAGCAATCAGCCCCAGCATTTT.

The chain links TRBV11-2 to TRBJ2-7; D might be TRBD2 (6 bases). Germline CDR1 and CDR2: SGHAT and FQNNGV. The length of the CDR3 is 12 residues. With 5 bases removed from V and 4 bases from J, the gap between germline ends came to 9 bases. CDR3 nucleotide sequence: TGTGCCAGCAGCCGGGAGATATACGAGCAGTACTTC. Translated, it gives CASSREIYEQYF.

The chain combines TRBV10-1 with TRBJ2-7; 7 bases are a match to TRBD2. CDR1 is WNHNN, CDR2 SYGVQD, per germline (reference sequence). CDR3 size: 16 residues. J was trimmed by 2 bases and V by 0 bases; bases with no gene match: 7. CDR3 nucleotides: TGCGCCAGCAGTGAGTCAAGTACGGGGGGAACCTACGAGCAGTACTTC. This codes for CASSESSTGGTYEQYF.

About this clone itself: The junction does not match germline at one end; this may be a read error. V gene TRBV4-2 combines with J gene TRBJ2-4; 8 positions agree with TRBD1. This CDR3 is built from 16 residues. Germline V CDR1 and CDR2: LGHNA, YNFKEQ. CDR3 residues: CASIQDPQGVENIQYF. The CDR3 bases are TGTGCCAGCATCCAAGATCCACAGGGGGTCGAAAACATTCAGTACTTC.

CDR3 sequence: CASRTIRVTYEQYF. The CDR3 nucleotides are TGTGCCAGCAGAACAATCAGGGTCACCTACGAGCAGTACTTC. The gene calls are TRBV28 and TRBJ2-7; weak D call: TRBD1 (5 bases). The CDR3 consists of 14 residues. Trimming removed 6 bases at V and 2 bases at J, with 14 bases between. The germline V gene has CDR1 MDHEN and CDR2 SYDVKM. Combining the CDR3 with reference TRBV28 and TRBJ2-7 gives the whole variable domain DVKVTQSSRYLVKRTGEKVFLECVQDMDHENMFWYRQDPGLGLRLIYFSYDVKMKEKGDIPEGYSVSREKKERFSLILESASTNQTSMYLCASRTIRVTYEQYFGPGTRLTVT.

The J gene is TRBJ2-6, the V gene TRBV28, with D possibly TRBD1 on 6 matching bases. With 6 bases removed from V and 2 bases from J, the gap between germline ends came to 11 bases. This CDR3 is 15 amino acids long. The germline V gene encodes CDR1 MDHEN and CDR2 SYDVKM. CDR3 in amino acids: CASRRGGTGANVLTF. In nucleotides, the CDR3 is TGTGCCAGCAGACGAGGGGGAACTGGGGCCAACGTCCTGACTTTC.

The chain carries TRBV10-1 and TRBJ2-2; D unclear. The CDR3 runs to 13 residues. V lost 8 bases, J lost 2 bases, and 9 bases lay in between. Germline CDR1 WNHNN, CDR2 SYGVQD (reference sequence). The CDR3 DNA sequence: TGCGCCAGCGCGGCAGACAACACCGGGGAGCTGTTTTTT. It yields the protein CASAADNTGELFF.

V usage is TRBV19 and J usage is TRBJ1-3; 7 nucleotides agree with TRBD1. This CDR3 has 15 amino acids. Germline V CDR1 and CDR2: LNHDA, SQIVND (reference sequence). The V segment lost 5 bases and the J segment 0 bases; nucleotides outside the gene matches: 4. The CDR3 nucleotides are TGTGCCAGTAGTTCGGACAGGAGCTCTGGAAACACCATATATTTT. Amino acid sequence: CASSSDRSSGNTIYF.

This clone was detected only a few times. The chain combines TRBV15 with TRBJ2-7; 7 positions agree with TRBD1. The V segment lost 5 bases and the J segment 6 bases; nucleotides outside the gene matches: 13. The CDR3 is made up of 15 amino acids. Germline loops: CDR1 LNHNV, CDR2 YYDKDF (reference sequence). CDR3 region: CATSQGDSLPAEQYF. The CDR3 DNA reads TGTGCCACCAGCCAGGGGGACAGTCTTCCGGCCGAGCAGTACTTC.

This sequence joins TRBV18 and TRBJ2-2, with D perhaps matching TRBD1 (6 bases). The CDR3 extends over 17 amino acids. Germline values: CDR1 KGHSH, CDR2 LQKENI. Between the trimmed V and J ends, which lost 3 bases and 0 bases, there was a span of 14 bases. CDR3 residues: CASSPQGHHANTGELFF. In nucleotides, the CDR3 is TGTGCCAGCTCACCGCAGGGGCATCACGCGAACACCGGGGAGCTGTTTTTT.

The rearrangement links TRBV5-1 to TRBJ2-7; TRBD1 is a possible D gene (5 bases). V was clipped by 2 bases and J by 2 bases, with 11 bases between them. The germline gives CDR1 SGHRS, CDR2 YFSETQ. The CDR3 is made up of 14 amino acids. The DNA of the CDR3 is TGCGCCAGCAGCTTCCCAGGGTCCACCTACGAGCAGTACTTC. Protein product: CASSFPGSTYEQYF.

The rearrangement joins TRBV28 to TRBJ2-4; TRBD1 matches at 10 bases. Germline CDR1 and CDR2: MDHEN and SYDVKM. The length of the CDR3 is 13 residues. With 8 bases clipped from V and 8 bases from J, the junction kept 6 bases outside the gene matches. This CDR3 is CASQGQGRDIQYF. The DNA for the CDR3 is TGTGCCAGCCAGGGACAGGGGAGGGACATTCAGTACTTC.

The chain uses TRBV7-8 and TRBJ1-5; 7 nucleotides line up with TRBD1. CDR1 and CDR2 (germline): SGHVS, FQNEAQ. The CDR3 covers 13 residues. Losses at the gene ends were 2 bases for V and 6 bases for J; bases not matched to a gene: 1. CDR3 residues: CASSLQGGQPQHF. The CDR3 DNA is TGTGCCAGCAGCTTACAGGGGGGTCAGCCCCAGCATTTT. The entire variable domain, with the rest obtained from reference TRBV7-8 and TRBJ1-5, is as follows: GAGVSQSPRYKVAKRGQDVALRCDPISGHVSLFWYQQALGQGPEFLTYFQNEAQLDKSGLPSDRFFAERPEGSVSTLKIQRTQQEDSAVYLCASSLQGGQPQHFGDGTRLSIL.

The chain employs TRBV19 and TRBJ1-5, with D perhaps TRBD1 (6 bases). Germline CDR1 LNHDA, CDR2 SQIVND (reference sequence). V lost 2 bases to trimming and J lost 0 bases, with 20 bases between them. The CDR3 is made up of 19 amino acids. The CDR3 coding sequence is TGTGCCAGTAGTATAATTTTGACAGGACGGGGCATTAGCAATCAGCCCCAGCATTTT. Its protein is CASSIILTGRGISNQPQHF.

The V call is TRBV5-1, the J call TRBJ2-2, with D unresolved. The germline CDR1 and CDR2 sequences are SGHRS and YFSETQ. The CDR3 has 14 residues. Trimming stripped 6 bases from V and 5 bases from J, with 14 bases between. CDR3 nucleotides: TGCGCCAGCAACATAGTCGGGTATACCGGGGAGCTGTTTTTT. It translates to CASNIVGYTGELFF. Full variable domain (remainder filled in from reference TRBV5-1 and TRBJ2-2): KAGVTQTPRYLIKTRGQQVTLSCSPISGHRSVSWYQQTPGQGLQFLFEYFSETQRNKGNFPGRFSGRQFSNSRSEMNVSTLELGDSALYLCASNIVGYTGELFFGEGSRLTVL.

This clone was found a few times. V usage is TRBV4-1 and J usage is TRBJ2-2, with D possibly matching TRBD1 (6 bases). Germline V gene lookup returns CDR1 MGHRA and CDR2 YSYEKL. Trimming took 4 bases from V and 6 from J, leaving 12 bases between them. CDR3 length: 14 amino acids. CDR3 sequence reads: CASSRTQGSGELFF. The CDR3 DNA sequence: TGCGCCAGCAGCCGCACACAGGGATCCGGGGAGCTGTTTTTT.

This clone was detected only a few times. The chain joins TRBV11-3 to TRBJ2-1; TRBD2 matches 8 bases. Germline-derived CDR1 and CDR2 are SGHNT and YENEEA. The J segment lost 6 bases and the V segment lost 6 bases, leaving 13 bases of the junction unmatched. The CDR3 sequence is 16 residues long. The CDR3 DNA is TGTGCCAGCAGTCGGGAACCGGGACTAGGCGCCAATGAGCAGTTCTTC. It translates to CASSREPGLGANEQFF.